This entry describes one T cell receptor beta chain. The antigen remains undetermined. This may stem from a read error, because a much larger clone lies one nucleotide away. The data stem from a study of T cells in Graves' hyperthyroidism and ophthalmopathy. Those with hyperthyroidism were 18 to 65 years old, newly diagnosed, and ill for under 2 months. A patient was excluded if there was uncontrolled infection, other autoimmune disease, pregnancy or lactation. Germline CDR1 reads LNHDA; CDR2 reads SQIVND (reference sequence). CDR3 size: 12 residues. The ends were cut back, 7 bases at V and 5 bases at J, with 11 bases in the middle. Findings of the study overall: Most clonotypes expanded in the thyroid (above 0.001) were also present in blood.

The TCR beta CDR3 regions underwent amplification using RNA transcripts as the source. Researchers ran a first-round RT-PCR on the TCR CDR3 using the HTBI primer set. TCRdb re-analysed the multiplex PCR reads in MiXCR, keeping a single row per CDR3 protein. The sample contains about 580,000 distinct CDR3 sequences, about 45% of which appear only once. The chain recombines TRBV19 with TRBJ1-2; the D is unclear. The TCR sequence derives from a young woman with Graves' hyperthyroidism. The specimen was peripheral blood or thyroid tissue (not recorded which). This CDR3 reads CASTGSLYGYTF. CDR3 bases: TGTGCCAGTACGGGGTCGTTATATGGCTACACCTTC.